The 30 T cell receptor beta chains in this list originate from one sample, sequenced in a study of low-dose radiotherapy and immunotherapy resistance in tumors. Time point meaning: after trial treatment. The treatment here: LDRT plus nivolumab, ipilimumab, low-dose cyclophosphamide and aspirin (RACIN trial). TRAV- and TRBV-specific primers, spanning alpha and beta chains, primed first-strand cDNA. TCRs were amplified for approximately 22 PCR cycles with a constant-region primer and V-primer adapter. TCRdb re-called the reads through MiXCR, storing one row per CDR3 protein. The sample lists approximately 46,000 distinct CDR3 sequences, 20% to 25% occurring once. Sequences were derived from PBMCs, sampled after low-dose radiotherapy plus immunotherapy. The receptors stem from a male donor with prostate cancer.

This chain uses TRBV29-1 with TRBJ2-1, with TRBD2 identical over 9 bases. V was pared by 2 bases and J by 4 bases, with 6 bases of the junction left unmatched. The V gene's germline CDR1 is SQVTM and CDR2 ANQGSEA. The CDR3 runs to 15 residues. This CDR3 reads CSVEPASGNYNEQFF. Here the CDR3 DNA reads TGCAGCGTTGAACCGGCTAGCGGGAATTACAATGAGCAGTTCTTC.

This clonotype was recorded at least ten times. The chain links TRBV19 to TRBJ2-7; maybe TRBD2 (6 bases). CDR3 size: 13 residues. CDR1 and CDR2 (germline): LNHDA, SQIVND (reference sequence). V was trimmed by 10 bases and J by 6 bases, leaving 19 bases between them. As DNA, the CDR3 is TGTGCCACCAAAAGCTTGAGTAGCGGCGAGCAGTACTTC. It specifies CATKSLSSGEQYF. The entire variable domain, with the rest obtained from reference TRBV19 and TRBJ2-7, is as follows: DGGITQSPKYLFRKEGQNVTLSCEQNLNHDAMYWYRQDPGQGLRLIYYSQIVNDFQKGDIAEGYSVSREKKESFPLTVTSAQKNPTAFYLCATKSLSSGEQYFGPGTRLTVT.

This clonotype was detected many times. This sequence joins TRBV29-1 and TRBJ1-1, with D maybe TRBD1 (6 bases). This CDR3 comprises 13 residues. Trimming cost V 7 bases and J 0 bases, with 12 bases left between them. The germline CDR1 and CDR2 sequences are SQVTM and ANQGSEA. CDR3 bases: TGCAGCGGCGATAGGGGGATGAACACTGAAGCTTTCTTT. This encodes CSGDRGMNTEAFF.

This clonotype appeared many times. This chain uses TRBV20-1 with TRBJ1-4, with 8 positions matching TRBD1. There are 13 residues in the CDR3. V shed 5 bases and J 6 bases; nucleotides not matched to a gene: 5. From germline, CDR1 is DFQATT and CDR2 SNEGSKA (reference sequence). CDR3 residues: CSAVTGGDEKLFF. CDR3 DNA sequence: TGCAGTGCTGTTACAGGGGGGGATGAAAAACTGTTTTTT.

This clonotype has at least ten counts. The chain has TRBV20-1 and TRBJ2-3; 7 bases agree with TRBD2. V trimming: 0 bases; J trimming: 5 bases; junction bases outside the gene matches: 17. Germline-derived CDR1 and CDR2 are DFQATT and SNEGSKA (reference sequence). The length of the CDR3 is 18 residues. The CDR3 sequence: CSARDRGGTLGGGDTQYF. The CDR3 DNA sequence: TGCAGTGCTAGAGATCGCGGCGGGACCCTTGGGGGGGGAGATACGCAGTATTTT.

This clonotype was recorded at least ten times. This sequence joins TRBV7-8 and TRBJ2-5, with D uncertain. The CDR3 contains 15 residues. CDR1 is SGHVS and CDR2 is FQNEAQ in the germline V gene. V was shortened by 3 bases and J by 4 bases, with 15 bases between the two germline ends. Here the CDR3 DNA reads TGTGCCAGCAGCTTCGATACAAACCGCGGAGAGACCCAGTACTTC. Amino acid sequence: CASSFDTNRGETQYF.

At least ten counts were recorded for this clonotype. The chain carries TRBV5-1 and TRBJ2-1; 7 nucleotides agree with TRBD2. V was pared by 0 bases and J by 9 bases, with 3 bases of the junction left unmatched. The germline V gene has CDR1 SGHRS and CDR2 YFSETQ. This CDR3 is built from 13 residues. In DNA, the CDR3 is TGCGCCAGCAGCTTGGCGGGGGAGGGTGAGCAGTTCTTC. Its translation is CASSLAGEGEQFF.

At least ten counts were recorded for this clonotype. J is TRBJ1-2 and V is TRBV7-2; D uncertain. Germline V gene data show CDR1 as SGHTA and CDR2 as FQGNSA. CDR3 size: 16 residues. The V gene lost 5 bases and the J gene lost 0 bases, with 16 bases spanning the gap. The CDR3 is CASSPSGSLANYGYTF. The CDR3 DNA reads TGTGCCAGCAGCCCCTCCGGGTCGCTGGCTAACTATGGCTACACCTTC.

Sample share makes this clonotype medium-sized. The junction departs from the called germline gene at one end, perhaps through a read error. V usage is TRBV7-2 and J usage is TRBJ2-1; 12 bases map to TRBD2. This CDR3 has 15 residues. CDR1 is SGHTA and CDR2 is FQGNSA in the germline V gene. The CDR3 DNA reads TGTGCCAGCAGCCTAGCGGGGGGGATATACAATGAGCAGTTCTTC. This translates into CASSLAGGIYNEQFF.

The chain uses TRBV2 and TRBJ1-1; unclear D gene. The CDR3 length is 13 residues. The germline V and J ends were trimmed by 4 bases and 0 bases, with 6 bases remaining between them. Germline V gene sequence: CDR1 SNHLY, CDR2 FYNNEI. CDR3: CASSVEVNTEAFF. CDR3 coding DNA: TGTGCCAGCAGTGTCGAGGTGAACACTGAAGCTTTCTTT.

This clonotype counts as medium-sized. This sequence joins TRBV28 and TRBJ2-1; 9 bases align to TRBD2. The ends lost 5 bases at V and 2 bases at J; junction bases unmatched: 25. The CDR3 has 22 amino acids. Germline loops: CDR1 MDHEN, CDR2 SYDVKM. This chain's CDR3 is CASSPGAGGQQSGGRAYNEQFF. The CDR3 nucleotides are TGTGCCAGCAGTCCTGGGGCGGGGGGCCAACAATCTGGCGGGAGGGCCTACAATGAGCAGTTCTTC.

This clonotype was seen ten or more times. The chain couples TRBV3-1 to TRBJ1-5, with a tentative D call TRBD1 (6 bases). The CDR3 has 14 residues. Looked up from germline, CDR1 is LGHDT and CDR2 is YNNKEL (reference sequence). V dropped 3 bases and J dropped 6 bases, with 12 bases sitting between them. CDR3 DNA: TGTGCCAGCAGCCAGATCAGGGGCGGTCAGCCCCAGCATTTT. This codes for CASSQIRGGQPQHF.

This clonotype appeared many times. This rearrangement joins TRBV30 to TRBJ2-6, with 7 bases fitting TRBD1. Germline V lookup: CDR1 GTSNPN, CDR2 SVGIG (reference sequence). The CDR3 loop spans 16 amino acids. The J segment lost 1 base and the V segment lost 1 base, leaving 4 bases of the junction unmatched. The CDR3 is CAWSARTGSGANVLTF. CDR3 coding DNA: TGTGCCTGGAGTGCCCGGACAGGATCTGGGGCCAACGTCCTGACTTTC.

This clonotype was seen repeatedly, ten times or more. The chain carries TRBV7-9 and TRBJ2-1; 12 bases are shared with TRBD2. Germline CDR1 SEHNR, CDR2 FQNEAQ (reference sequence). V lost 4 bases and J lost 2; bases outside the gene matches: 3. The CDR3 sequence is 16 residues long. This chain's CDR3 is CASSSASGRAYNEQFF. CDR3 coding DNA: TGTGCCAGCAGCTCCGCTAGCGGGAGGGCCTACAATGAGCAGTTCTTC.

V usage is TRBV4-3 and J usage is TRBJ2-1; D remains unclear. Per germline, CDR1 LGHNA and CDR2 YSLEER. This CDR3 spans 16 amino acids. V shed 0 bases and J shed 4 bases, with 13 bases lying between them. In DNA form, the CDR3 reads TGCGCCAGCAGCCAAGATGAAGGGTCGCAGTACAATGAGCAGTTCTTC. This translates into CASSQDEGSQYNEQFF.

This clonotype came up once. V usage is TRBV20-1 and J usage is TRBJ2-1, with D maybe TRBD1 (7 bases). The V end was cut by 3 bases, the J end by 6 bases, with 15 bases between. Per germline, CDR1 DFQATT and CDR2 SNEGSKA (reference sequence). CDR3 size: 14 residues. CDR3 in amino acids: CSASRPGGPNEQFF. In DNA, the CDR3 is TGCAGTGCTAGTAGGCCAGGGGGGCCCAATGAGCAGTTCTTC.

Worth noting for this clonotype: Its ends do not fully match the called genes, so a read error is possible. The rearrangement uses TRBV5-1 and TRBJ2-3; D unresolved. Looked up from germline, CDR1 is SGHRS and CDR2 is YFSETQ. CDR3 length equals 13 residues. Here the CDR3 DNA reads TGCGCCAGCAGCTCCCGCGGCACAGATACGCAGAATTTT. It yields the protein CASSSRGTDTQNF.

V and J are TRBV18 and TRBJ2-3; 10 bases match TRBD1. This CDR3 is built from 14 residues. CDR1 and CDR2 (germline): KGHSH, LQKENI. The V and J ends lost 5 bases and 4 bases, in that order; junction bases with no gene match: 3. The CDR3 is CASSAGTGADTQYF. The CDR3 nucleotides are TGTGCCAGCTCAGCCGGGACAGGGGCAGATACGCAGTATTTT.

This clonotype has at least ten counts. The chain employs TRBV19 and TRBJ2-5, with D perhaps being TRBD1 or TRBD2 (5 bases each). Trimming left V 4 bases short and J 5 bases short, with 14 bases between. This CDR3 has 14 residues. The germline V gene encodes CDR1 LNHDA and CDR2 SQIVND (reference sequence). Written as DNA, the CDR3 is TGTGCCAGTAGTACCTGGGGGATTGCCGAGACCCAGTACTTC. It is translated as CASSTWGIAETQYF.

There are many counts of this clonotype. This chain connects TRBV2 to TRBJ2-1; TRBD2 matches at 7 bases. The CDR3 totals 16 residues. CDR1 SNHLY and CDR2 FYNNEI come from the germline V gene. Trimming took 4 bases from V and 12 from J; bases not matched to a gene: 18. The CDR3 spells CASSVGGSPAAVVQFF. DNA for the CDR3: TGTGCCAGCAGTGTTGGCGGGAGTCCCGCCGCCGTCGTGCAGTTCTTC.

This chain uses TRBV27 with TRBJ1-5; TRBD1 agrees at 10 bases. V gave up 4 bases and J gave up 2 bases; unmatched junction bases: 5. Germline CDR1 and CDR2: MNHEY and SMNVEV (reference sequence). The CDR3 covers 16 residues. CDR3 loop: CASSSLTGGGNQPQHF. The CDR3 bases are TGTGCCAGCAGTTCACTGACAGGGGGCGGCAATCAGCCCCAGCATTTT.

This clonotype was counted ten times or more. This chain links TRBV9 with TRBJ2-5, with 9 bases matching TRBD2. CDR3 length: 16 residues. Germline CDR1 reads SGDLS; CDR2 reads YYNGEE. V trimming: 0 bases; J trimming: 1 base; junction bases outside the gene matches: 4. CDR3 DNA sequence: TGTGCCAGCAGCGTAGCGGCTAGCGGGACCCAAGAGACCCAGTACTTC. As protein: CASSVAASGTQETQYF. Full variable domain (remainder filled in from reference TRBV9 and TRBJ2-5): DSGVTQTPKHLITATGQRVTLRCSPRSGDLSVYWYQQSLDQGLQFLIQYYNGEERAKGNILERFSAQQFPDLHSELNLSSLELGDSALYFCASSVAASGTQETQYFGPGTRLLVL.

This clonotype was seen repeatedly, ten times or more. The chain recombines TRBV30 with TRBJ1-6; D not certain. CDR1 and CDR2 (germline): GTSNPN, SVGIG (reference sequence). Trimming stripped 3 bases from V and 8 bases from J, with 11 bases between. The CDR3 has 13 amino acids. CDR3 nucleotides: TGTGCCTGGAGGGCAGGTCTTGATTCACCCCTCCACTTT. It encodes CAWRAGLDSPLHF.

This clonotype showed up many times. The chain employs TRBV19 and TRBJ1-5, with 10 bases matching TRBD1. Germline V lookup: CDR1 LNHDA, CDR2 SQIVND (reference sequence). The CDR3 has 17 amino acids. V dropped 4 bases and J dropped 2; count of bases not matched to a gene: 8. CDR3 protein: CASSRTSGTGGNQPQHF. CDR3 DNA: TGTGCCAGTAGTAGGACCTCAGGGACAGGGGGCAATCAGCCCCAGCATTTT.

Concerning this clonotype itself: A far larger clone is only one base removed, so a read error is likely. This chain links TRBV5-1 with TRBJ2-7, with a weak D call TRBD1 (6 bases). Germline V gene sequence: CDR1 SGHRS, CDR2 YFSETQ. V was clipped by 0 bases and J by 7 bases, with 20 bases between them. The CDR3 covers 16 residues. The CDR3 region has the DNA TGCGCCAGCAGCTTGGGGGGGCCCAGCTCCTACAATGAGCAGTACTTC. Translating gives CASSLGGPSSYNEQYF.

This clonotype was seen many times. The chain combines TRBV6-2 or TRBV6-3 with TRBJ2-7, with D unresolved. Between the trimmed V and J ends, which lost 4 bases and 0 bases, there was a span of 10 bases. The CDR3 is made up of 14 amino acids. Looked up from germline, CDR1 is MNHEY and CDR2 is SVGEGT. The CDR3 loop is CASSLDSYSYEQYF. The CDR3 DNA reads TGTGCCAGCAGTTTAGACTCCTACTCCTACGAGCAGTACTTC.

This clonotype was found a few times. The chain couples TRBV5-1 to TRBJ1-1; D gene ambiguous. Germline CDR1 SGHRS, CDR2 YFSETQ. CDR3 size: 13 residues. V lost 2 bases and J lost 1, with 6 bases in between. The CDR3 spells CASSFTGNTEAFF. For the CDR3, the DNA is TGCGCCAGCAGCTTCACGGGGAACACTGAAGCTTTCTTT.

Ten or more counts support this clonotype. The chain joins TRBV5-6 to TRBJ2-2; D remains unclear. The germline V and J ends were trimmed by 0 bases and 4 bases, with 4 bases remaining between them. The germline gives CDR1 SGHDT, CDR2 YYEEEE. The CDR3 length is 13 residues. CDR3 nucleotide sequence: TGTGCCAGCAGCTTGGTGGGCACCGGGGAGCTGTTTTTT. It specifies CASSLVGTGELFF. Complete variable domain (other parts from reference TRBV5-6 and TRBJ2-2): DAGVTQSPTHLIKTRGQQVTLRCSPKSGHDTVSWYQQALGQGPQFIFQYYEEEERQRGNFPDRFSGHQFPNYSSELNVNALLLGDSALYLCASSLVGTGELFFGEGSRLTVL.

There are many counts of this clonotype. This chain uses TRBV20-1 with TRBJ2-3, with 12 bases fitting TRBD2. The CDR3 length is 14 residues. The junction had 4 bases not matched to a gene; V was cut back by 5 bases and J by 4 bases. CDR1 and CDR2 from the germline V gene are DFQATT and SNEGSKA (reference sequence). This CDR3 reads CSALLAGGPDTQYF. As DNA, the CDR3 is TGCAGTGCTCTCCTAGCGGGAGGGCCAGATACGCAGTATTTT.

This clonotype was seen many times. The rearrangement uses TRBV4-2 and TRBJ2-1; the match to TRBD2 covers 7 bases. V was pared by 2 bases and J by 8 bases, with 3 bases of the junction left unmatched. Germline CDR1 LGHNA, CDR2 YNFKEQ. This CDR3 has 13 amino acids. CDR3 in amino acids: CASSQNGGYEQFF. As DNA, the CDR3 is TGTGCCAGCAGCCAAAACGGGGGGTATGAGCAGTTCTTC.